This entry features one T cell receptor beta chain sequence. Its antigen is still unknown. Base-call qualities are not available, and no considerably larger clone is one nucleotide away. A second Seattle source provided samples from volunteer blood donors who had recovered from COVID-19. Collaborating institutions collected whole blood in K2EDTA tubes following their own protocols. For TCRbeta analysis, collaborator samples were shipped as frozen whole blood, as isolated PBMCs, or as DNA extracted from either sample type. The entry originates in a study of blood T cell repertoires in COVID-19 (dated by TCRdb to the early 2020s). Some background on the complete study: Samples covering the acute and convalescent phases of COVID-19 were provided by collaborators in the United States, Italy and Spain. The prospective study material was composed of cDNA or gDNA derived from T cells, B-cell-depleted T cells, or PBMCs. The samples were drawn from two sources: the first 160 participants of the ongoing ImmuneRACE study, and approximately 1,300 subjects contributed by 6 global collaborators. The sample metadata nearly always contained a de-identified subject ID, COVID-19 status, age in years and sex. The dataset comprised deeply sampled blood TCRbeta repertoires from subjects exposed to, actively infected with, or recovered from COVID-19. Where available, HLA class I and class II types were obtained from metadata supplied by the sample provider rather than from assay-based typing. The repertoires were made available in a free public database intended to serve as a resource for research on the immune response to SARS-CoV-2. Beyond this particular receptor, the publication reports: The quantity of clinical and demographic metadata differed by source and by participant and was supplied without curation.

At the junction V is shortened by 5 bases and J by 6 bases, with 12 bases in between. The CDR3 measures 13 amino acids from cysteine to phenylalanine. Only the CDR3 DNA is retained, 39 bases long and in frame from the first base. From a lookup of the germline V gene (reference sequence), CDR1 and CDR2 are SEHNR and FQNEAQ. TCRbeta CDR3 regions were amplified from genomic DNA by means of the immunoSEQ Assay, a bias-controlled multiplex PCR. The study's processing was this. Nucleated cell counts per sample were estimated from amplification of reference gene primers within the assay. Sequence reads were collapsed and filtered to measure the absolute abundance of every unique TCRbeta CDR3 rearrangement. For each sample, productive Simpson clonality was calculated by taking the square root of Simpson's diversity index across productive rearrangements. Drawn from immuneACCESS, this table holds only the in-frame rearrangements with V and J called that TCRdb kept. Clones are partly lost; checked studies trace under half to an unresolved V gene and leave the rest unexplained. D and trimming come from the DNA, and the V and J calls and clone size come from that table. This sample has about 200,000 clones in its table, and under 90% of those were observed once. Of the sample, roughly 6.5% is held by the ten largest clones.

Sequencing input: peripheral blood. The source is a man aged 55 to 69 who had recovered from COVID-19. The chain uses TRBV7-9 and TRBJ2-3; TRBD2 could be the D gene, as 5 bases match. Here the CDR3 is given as CASSAGKSDTQYF. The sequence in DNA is TGTGCCAGCAGCGCGGGCAAGTCGGATACGCAGTATTTT. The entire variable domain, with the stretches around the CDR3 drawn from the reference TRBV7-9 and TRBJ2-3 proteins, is DTGVSQNPRHKITKRGQNVTFRCDPISEHNRLYWYRQTLGQGPEFLTYFQNEAQLEKSRLLSDRFSAERPKGSFSTLEIQRTEQGDSAMYLCASSAGKSDTQYFGPGTRLTVL.